Listed below are T cell receptor beta chains from one sample, sequenced in a study of T cell repertoires in cytomegalovirus infection. TCRdb re-analysed the reads in MiXCR, keeping a single row per CDR3 protein. The sample contains 200,000 to 300,000 distinct CDR3 sequences, 12% to 15% of which appear only once. Sequencing input: PBMCs. The receptors here all came from a human donor in good health (CMV status not recorded). Some clones in this sample may be carry-over from other donors' samples. CDR3s include the opening cysteine and the closing phenylalanine or tryptophan. Each record gives: V gene, CDR3 length, D gene, clone size, J gene, CDR3 protein, CDR3 DNA. The D gene is left open where the match is weak. For some rows the clone size is stated as once, few or many, or as a class when expanded; others skip it.

TRBV7-2	15	TRBD2	many	TRBJ2-7	CASSSGLAGLYEQYF	TGTGCCAGCAGCTCGGGACTAGCGGGGCTCTACGAGCAGTACTTC
TRBV5-4	14	NA	few	TRBJ2-2	CASSPAGLGGELFF	TGTGCCAGCAGCCCTGCCGGGCTGGGCGGGGAGCTGTTTTTT
TRBV20-1	14	TRBD2	NA	TRBJ2-7	CSARTLAGDNEQYF	TGCAGTGCTAGAACGCTAGCGGGAGATAACGAGCAGTACTTC
TRBV29-1	13	NA	few	TRBJ1-1	CSVEWAGATEAFF	TGCAGCGTTGAGTGGGCAGGGGCCACTGAAGCTTTCTTT
TRBV9	13	NA	few	TRBJ2-1	CASSPHQGAEQFF	TGTGCCAGCAGCCCTCATCAGGGCGCTGAGCAGTTCTTC
TRBV11-2	12	NA	NA	TRBJ2-1	CASSLVVAVKFF	TGTGCCAGCAGCTTAGTTGTGGCCGTCAAGTTCTTC
TRBV20-1	14	TRBD2	NA	TRBJ2-3	CSAPREGLADTQYF	TGCAGTGCTCCGCGGGAGGGCCTGGCAGATACGCAGTATTTT
TRBV10-3	19	NA	NA	TRBJ2-1	CAISESTGKGNQQRDEQFF	TGTGCCATCAGTGAGTCGACGGGGAAGGGGAACCAACAACGGGATGAGCAGTTCTTC
TRBV29-1	12	NA	few	TRBJ1-2	CSVGETNYGYTF	TGCAGCGTTGGAGAGACTAACTATGGCTACACCTTC
TRBV7-6	17	NA	NA	TRBJ2-6	CASSFFLIRVGANVLTF	TGTGCCAGCAGCTTTTTTCTAATTAGGGTCGGGGCCAACGTCCTGACTTTC
TRBV6-1	14	NA	NA	TRBJ1-1	CASSVRRVNTEAFF	TGTGCCAGCAGTGTGAGACGGGTGAACACTGAAGCTTTCTTT
TRBV12-3/TRBV12-4	14	NA	many	TRBJ1-5	CASTVAGSNQPQHF	TGTGCCAGCACGGTTGCAGGGAGCAATCAGCCCCAGCATTTT
TRBV20-1	13	NA	many	TRBJ2-7	CSARSGRTYEQYF	TGCAGTGCTAGAAGCGGCAGAACCTACGAGCAGTACTTC
TRBV28	15	NA	NA	TRBJ2-1	CASSPPRIGYNEQFF	TGTGCCAGCAGCCCCCCCAGGATCGGTTACAATGAGCAGTTCTTC